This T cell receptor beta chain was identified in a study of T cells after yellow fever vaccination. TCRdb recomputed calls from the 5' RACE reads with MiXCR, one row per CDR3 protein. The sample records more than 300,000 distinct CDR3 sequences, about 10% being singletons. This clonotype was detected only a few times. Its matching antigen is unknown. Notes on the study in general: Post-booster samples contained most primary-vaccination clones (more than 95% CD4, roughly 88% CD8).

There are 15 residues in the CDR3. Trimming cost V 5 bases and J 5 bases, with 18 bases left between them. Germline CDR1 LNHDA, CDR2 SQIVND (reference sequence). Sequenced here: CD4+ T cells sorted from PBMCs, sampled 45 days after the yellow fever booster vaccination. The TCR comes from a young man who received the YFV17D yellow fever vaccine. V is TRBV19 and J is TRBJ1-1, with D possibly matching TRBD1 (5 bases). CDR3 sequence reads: CASSPPGGGKTEAFF. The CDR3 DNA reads TGTGCCAGTAGTCCCCCCGGTGGGGGAAAAACTGAAGCTTTCTTT.